This TCR beta chain derives from a study of radiotherapy plus CTLA-4 blockade in lung cancer. Measured with immunoSEQ multiplex PCR; TCRdb has only the in-frame clones, and not every one. The sample shows fewer than 90,000 clones, around 86% of them seen only once. Germline lookup yields CDR1 SGHTA and CDR2 FQGNSA. CDR3 length: 14 residues. Trimming stripped 2 bases from V and 1 base from J, with 5 bases between. V usage is TRBV7-2 and J usage is TRBJ2-2; no firm D call. The receptor comes from a human donor with non-small cell lung cancer who had stable disease on radiotherapy plus ipilimumab. The material was peripheral blood, obtained from a patient treated with radiotherapy plus ipilimumab. The CDR3 sequence: CASSLYKNTGELFF. Here the CDR3 DNA reads TGTGCCAGCAGCTTATACAAGAACACCGGGGAGCTGTTTTTT. Full variable domain (outside the CDR3, taken from reference TRBV7-2 and TRBJ2-2): GAGVSQSPSNKVTEKGKDVELRCDPISGHTALYWYRQSLGQGLEFLIYFQGNSAPDKSGLPSDRFSAERTGGSVSTLTIQRTQQEDSAVYLCASSLYKNTGELFFGEGSRLTVL.